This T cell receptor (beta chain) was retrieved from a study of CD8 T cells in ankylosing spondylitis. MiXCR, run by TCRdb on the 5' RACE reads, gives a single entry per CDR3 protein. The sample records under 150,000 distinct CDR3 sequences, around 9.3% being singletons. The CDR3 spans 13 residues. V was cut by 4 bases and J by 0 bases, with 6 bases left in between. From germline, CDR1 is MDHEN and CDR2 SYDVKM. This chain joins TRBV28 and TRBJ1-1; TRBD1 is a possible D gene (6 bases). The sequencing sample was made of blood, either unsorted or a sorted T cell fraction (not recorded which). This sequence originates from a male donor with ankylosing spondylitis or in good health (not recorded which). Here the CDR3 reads CASSWTVNTEAFF. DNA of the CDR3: TGTGCCAGCAGTTGGACAGTGAACACTGAAGCTTTCTTT. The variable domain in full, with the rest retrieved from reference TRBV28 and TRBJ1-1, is DVKVTQSSRYLVKRTGEKVFLECVQDMDHENMFWYRQDPGLGLRLIYFSYDVKMKEKGDIPEGYSVSREKKERFSLILESASTNQTSMYLCASSWTVNTEAFFGQGTRLTVV.